This TCR beta chain was documented in a study of glioma-infiltrating T cells. General study points: Tissue-blood divergence was below expectation in non-neoplastic patients, above in gliomas. Tissue and blood shared very few CDR3 sequences.

Comment on this clonotype: Its specificity is not known. The conserved phenylalanine or tryptophan normally closing the CDR3 is absent here, so this likely arose from a read error.

TCR alpha and beta CDR3 regions were amplified from RNA using iRepertoire nested multiplex PCR. One entry per CDR3 protein, called by TCRdb with MiXCR from the multiplex PCR reads. The table lists some 150,000 distinct CDR3 sequences, about two fifths of them singletons, with around 18% in the top ten. This CDR3 has 16 residues. V was cut by 7 bases and J by 1 base, with 17 bases left in between. Germline loops: CDR1 MNHNS, CDR2 SASEGT. This sequence originates from a human donor with low-grade glioma or glioblastoma, undergoing nonglioma brain surgery, or in good health (not recorded which). The sample comprised glioma tissue, nonneoplastic brain tissue, or PBMCs (not recorded which). The chain combines TRBV6-1 with TRBJ1-3; D possibly corresponds to TRBD1 (6 bases). CDR3 DNA: TGTGCCAGCACCGACAGGTGGACAGTGTCTGGAAACACCATATATCTT. The encoded protein is CASTDRWTVSGNTIYL.